These 19 T cell receptor beta chains were all obtained from the same sample, sequenced in a study of Graves' ophthalmopathy and Graves' hyperthyroidism. Researchers took RNA transcripts and amplified TCR beta CDR3 regions from them. Second-round multiplex PCR followed a first-round RT-PCR using HTBI primers. TCRdb re-called the multiplex PCR reads through MiXCR, storing one row per CDR3 protein. The top ten clones hold around 3.3% of a sample with over 650,000 distinct CDR3 sequences, over 40% of them seen once. The sequencing sample was made of peripheral blood. These receptors originate from an adult man with Graves' ophthalmopathy.

This clonotype appeared many times. The J gene is TRBJ2-6, the V gene TRBV7-3; the D gene is possibly TRBD2 (6 bases). The CDR3 is made up of 16 amino acids. Trimming took 5 bases from V and 2 from J, leaving 13 bases between them. The germline V gene encodes CDR1 SGHTA and CDR2 FQGTGA. In nucleotides, the CDR3 is TGTGCCAGCAGCAAAGGCGGGGCACCTGGGGCCAACGTCCTGACTTTC. The encoded protein is CASSKGGAPGANVLTF.

At least ten counts were recorded for this clonotype. This chain uses TRBV29-1 with TRBJ1-5; possibly TRBD1 for D (5 bases). The CDR3 loop spans 14 amino acids. Germline CDR1 SQVTM, CDR2 ANQGSEA. V was trimmed by 2 bases and J by 7 bases, leaving 15 bases between them. The CDR3 protein is CSVELGGAGQPQHF. The CDR3 DNA sequence: TGCAGCGTTGAATTGGGCGGGGCAGGGCAGCCCCAGCATTTT.

In its sample, this clonotype was seen a few times. The V gene is TRBV20-1, the J gene TRBJ2-5; 13 bases fit TRBD2. The germline gives CDR1 DFQATT, CDR2 SNEGSKA (reference sequence). The V and J ends lost 4 bases and 3 bases, in that order; junction bases with no gene match: 11. The CDR3 length is 17 residues. The DNA for the CDR3 is TGCAGTGCTATCCTACTGGCCGGGACTAGCGGGGAAGAGACCCAGTACTTC. Its translation is CSAILLAGTSGEETQYF.

The chain links TRBV29-1 to TRBJ1-2; D call uncertain. CDR3 length: 14 residues. V was cut by 4 bases and J by 4 bases, with 16 bases left in between. Germline values: CDR1 SQVTM, CDR2 ANQGSEA. CDR3 sequence reads: CSVADLNGPYGYTF. In nucleotides, the CDR3 is TGCAGCGTTGCCGACTTGAACGGCCCCTATGGCTACACCTTC.

As for this clonotype: A read error is possible here, since a much larger clone lies one base away. This chain connects TRBV10-3 to TRBJ1-6; D perhaps matches TRBD1 (5 bases). V shed 3 bases and J shed 9 bases, with 15 bases lying between them. From germline, CDR1 is ENHRY and CDR2 SYGVKD. CDR3 size: 15 residues. CDR3 sequence (DNA): TGTGCCATCAGTGAATATAAGGGGCTTGTTTCACCCCTCCACTTT. Translating it yields CAISEYKGLVSPLHF.

Of note for this clonotype: This may come from a read error, since a much larger clone is one base off. The final CDR3 position lacks the conserved phenylalanine or tryptophan, pointing to a likely read error. This sequence joins TRBV19 and TRBJ1-1; no firm D call. Germline CDR1 LNHDA, CDR2 SQIVND (reference sequence). V was trimmed by 5 bases and J by 1 base, leaving 17 bases between them. This CDR3 spans 16 amino acids. CDR3 residues: CASSPRSWDRNTEAFS. For the CDR3, the DNA is TGTGCCAGTAGTCCACGATCTTGGGATCGGAACACTGAAGCTTTCTCT.

In its sample, this clonotype was seen many times. The V and J genes are TRBV7-9 and TRBJ1-1; unclear D gene. The germline V gene encodes CDR1 SEHNR and CDR2 FQNEAQ (reference sequence). Trimming left V 1 base short and J 7 bases short, with 19 bases between. The CDR3 length is 16 residues. The CDR3 is CASSLDRFGERYEAFF. The CDR3 DNA sequence: TGTGCCAGCAGCTTAGATCGATTTGGGGAGCGCTATGAAGCTTTCTTT.

The chain has TRBV7-2 and TRBJ2-5; a possible D gene is TRBD2 (5 bases). From germline, CDR1 is SGHTA and CDR2 FQGNSA. The CDR3 consists of 16 residues. With 5 bases removed from V and 1 base from J, the gap between germline ends came to 17 bases. The CDR3 nucleotides are TGTGCCAGCAGCCTAACCGGAAGCGGCCCCCAAGAGACCCAGTACTTC. Its protein is CASSLTGSGPQETQYF.

The CDR3 nucleotides are TGTGCCAGTAGCACCATCCAGCCCTCACCCCTCCACTTT. Its protein product is CASSTIQPSPLHF. The rearrangement joins TRBV19 to TRBJ1-6; D is ambiguous. CDR1 is LNHDA, CDR2 SQIVND, per germline (reference sequence). The V end was cut by 6 bases, the J end by 10 bases, with 13 bases between. CDR3 length: 13 amino acids.

The table lists this clonotype with a few counts. This sequence joins TRBV19 and TRBJ1-4; the D is unclear. V lost 8 bases, J lost 12 bases, and 22 bases lay in between. The CDR3 consists of 14 residues. CDR1 and CDR2 (germline): LNHDA, SQIVND (reference sequence). CDR3 DNA: TGTGCCAGTCGCCCCTCGGACGGCTGGAGACAACTGTTTTTT. Protein: CASRPSDGWRQLFF.

The chain links TRBV2 to TRBJ2-7; TRBD2 is a possible D gene (5 bases). The CDR3 runs to 13 residues. V lost 4 bases, J lost 4 bases, and 11 bases lay in between. Germline-derived CDR1 and CDR2 are SNHLY and FYNNEI. The CDR3 bases are TGTGCCAGCAGTGTAGGGAGAGGGTACGAGCAGTACTTC. Translating gives CASSVGRGYEQYF.

This clonotype was seen ten or more times. This sequence joins TRBV24-1 and TRBJ1-1; tentative D call: TRBD1 (5 bases). Germline V gene sequence: CDR1 KGHDR, CDR2 SFDVKD. With 7 bases removed from V and 4 bases from J, the gap between germline ends came to 15 bases. The CDR3 has 14 residues. The CDR3 region is CATSATGLSTEAFF. In DNA, the CDR3 is TGTGCCACCAGCGCCACGGGGCTGAGCACTGAAGCTTTCTTT.

The chain has TRBV27 and TRBJ2-7; D might be TRBD1 (6 bases). Trimming shortened V by 5 bases and J by 5 bases, and 22 bases separated the two germline ends. There are 16 residues in the CDR3. Per germline, CDR1 MNHEY and CDR2 SMNVEV (reference sequence). CDR3 loop: CASSELRAPQGHEQYF. The CDR3 coding sequence is TGTGCCAGCAGTGAACTCCGGGCCCCACAGGGCCACGAGCAGTACTTC.

This clonotype was counted ten times or more. The chain is built from TRBV25-1 and TRBJ1-2, with 8 nucleotides matching TRBD1. In germline, CDR1 is MGHDK, CDR2 SYGVNS. This CDR3 has 15 amino acids. V was pared by 3 bases and J by 4 bases, with 7 bases of the junction left unmatched. CDR3 amino acids: CASSDKPGQVYGYTF. CDR3 nucleotides: TGTGCCAGCAGTGACAAACCGGGACAGGTCTATGGCTACACCTTC.

In nucleotides, the CDR3 is TGTGCCATCAGTCGAGGACAGGGGACGGTTCAGCCCCAGCATTTT. Amino acid sequence: CAISRGQGTVQPQHF. The chain uses TRBV10-3 and TRBJ1-5, with 9 bases identical to TRBD1. The CDR3 contains 15 residues. The germline gives CDR1 ENHRY, CDR2 SYGVKD. Trimming at V came to 5 bases and at J to 6 bases, leaving 8 bases not matched to a gene.

This rearrangement joins TRBV10-3 to TRBJ2-2, with 7 bases lining up with TRBD1. The germline V gene has CDR1 ENHRY and CDR2 SYGVKD. With V trimmed by 8 bases and J by 3 bases, 12 bases remained unmatched. The CDR3 consists of 16 residues. The CDR3 DNA follows: TGTGCCATCGCGGATGTGCAGGGGGTAGACACCGGGGAGCTGTTTTTT. Encoded protein: CAIADVQGVDTGELFF.

This clonotype was seen many times. This chain uses TRBV10-3 with TRBJ1-2; 7 bases fit TRBD1. The trim removed 4 bases at V and 5 bases at J, leaving 4 bases unmatched. The CDR3 extends over 13 amino acids. From germline, CDR1 is ENHRY and CDR2 SYGVKD. The CDR3 reads CAISGGGGYGYTF. The DNA of the CDR3 is TGTGCCATCAGTGGAGGGGGCGGTTATGGCTACACCTTC.

A few counts support this clonotype. The chain couples TRBV5-6 to TRBJ1-4, with D possibly TRBD1 on 5 matching bases. Germline CDR1 is SGHDT and CDR2 is YYEEEE. V was shortened by 5 bases and J by 8 bases, with 13 bases between the two germline ends. CDR3 length: 13 amino acids. CDR3 in DNA: TGTGCCAGCAGTAAAGGACAACGGGAAAAACTGTTTTTT. Encoded protein: CASSKGQREKLFF.

This chain connects TRBV2 to TRBJ1-2, with D hard to call. The CDR3 runs to 15 residues. V was clipped by 6 bases and J by 3 bases, with 17 bases between them. Germline CDR1 and CDR2: SNHLY and FYNNEI. CDR3 sequence reads: CASSYSIGGDYGYTF. The CDR3 nucleotides read TGTGCCAGCAGCTATTCGATCGGCGGAGACTATGGCTACACCTTC. The variable domain in full, completed from reference TRBV2 and TRBJ1-2, reads EPEVTQTPSHQVTQMGQEVILRCVPISNHLYFYWYRQILGQKVEFLVSFYNNEISEKSEIFDDQFSVERPDGSNFTLKIRSTKLEDSAMYFCASSYSIGGDYGYTFGSGTRLTVV.